This T cell receptor (beta chain) was obtained from a study of control samples from healthy donors and cancer patients. This CDR3 has 16 residues. Trimming cost V 4 bases and J 0 bases, with 16 bases left between them. Germline CDR1 MNHEY, CDR2 SVGAGI. Some clones are missing from TCRdb's copy, which holds only in-frame ones; the method was immunoSEQ multiplex PCR. The profile shows over 85,000 clones, roughly 90% of them singletons. The sequence derives from a woman aged 60-75 years with lung cancer. This rearrangement joins TRBV6-5 to TRBJ2-7; D might be TRBD1 (6 bases). The sequencing sample was made of PBMCs. Here the CDR3 reads CASSFYPQGNSYEQYF. In DNA form, the CDR3 reads TGTGCCAGCAGTTTTTATCCGCAGGGGAACTCCTACGAGCAGTACTTC.